This T cell receptor (beta chain) came from a study of cytomegalovirus exposure and HLA in healthy donors. A multiplex PCR was run with 60 Vbeta primers and 13 Jbeta primers. Assay used: immunoSEQ multiplex PCR; TCRdb lists only in-frame clones, some missing. The table includes approximately 79,000 clones, about three quarters detected once. General study results and limits: Later analysis identified several of the most significant clusters that appeared linked to common viral pathogens.

To note about this clone: Its antigen is undetermined.

V lost 0 bases and J lost 2, with 7 bases in between. This CDR3 has 13 residues. Germline V gene sequence: CDR1 GTSNPN, CDR2 SVGIG (reference sequence). Donors had nominal health at sampling but likely had unrecorded immune exposures. The receptor comes from a boy younger than 18 in good health and CMV-seronegative. The specimen sequenced was PBMCs. The gene calls are TRBV30 and TRBJ1-1; no firm D call. The CDR3 loop is CAWSVQINTEAFF. The CDR3 region has the DNA TGTGCCTGGAGTGTACAGATTAACACTGAAGCTTTCTTT.